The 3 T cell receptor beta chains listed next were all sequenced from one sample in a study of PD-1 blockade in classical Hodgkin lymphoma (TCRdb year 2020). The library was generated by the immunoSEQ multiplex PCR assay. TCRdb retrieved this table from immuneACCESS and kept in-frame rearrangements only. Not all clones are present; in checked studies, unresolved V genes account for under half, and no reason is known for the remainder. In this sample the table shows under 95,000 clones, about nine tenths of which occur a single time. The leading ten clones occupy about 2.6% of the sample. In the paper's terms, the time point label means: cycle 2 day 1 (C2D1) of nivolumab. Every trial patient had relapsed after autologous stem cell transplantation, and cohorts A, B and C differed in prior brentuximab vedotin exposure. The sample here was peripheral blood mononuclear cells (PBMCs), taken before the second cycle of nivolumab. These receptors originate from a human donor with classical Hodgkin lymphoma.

For the CDR3, the DNA is TGTGCCAGTAGTATAGTGTGGAAGGGGGCGAACACTGAAGCTTTCTTT. Translating gives CASSIVWKGANTEAFF. V usage is TRBV19 and J usage is TRBJ1-1; TRBD1 agrees at 7 bases. J gave up 1 base and V 1 base, and 6 bases lay outside the gene matches. The length of the CDR3 is 16 residues. CDR1 and CDR2 from the germline V gene are LNHDA and SQIVND (reference sequence).

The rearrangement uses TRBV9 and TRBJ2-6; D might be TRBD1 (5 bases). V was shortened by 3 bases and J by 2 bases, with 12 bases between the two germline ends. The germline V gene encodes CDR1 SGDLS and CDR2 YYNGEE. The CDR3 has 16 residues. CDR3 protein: CASSERQLPGANVLTF. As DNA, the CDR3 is TGTGCCAGCAGCGAGAGACAGCTACCTGGGGCCAACGTCCTGACTTTC.

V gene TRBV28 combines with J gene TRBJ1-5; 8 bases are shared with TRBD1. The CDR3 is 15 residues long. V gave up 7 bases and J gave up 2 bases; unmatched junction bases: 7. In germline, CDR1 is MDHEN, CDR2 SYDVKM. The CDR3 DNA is TGTGCCAGCACCATGACAGGGGATGGCAATCAGCCCCAGCATTTT. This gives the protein CASTMTGDGNQPQHF.